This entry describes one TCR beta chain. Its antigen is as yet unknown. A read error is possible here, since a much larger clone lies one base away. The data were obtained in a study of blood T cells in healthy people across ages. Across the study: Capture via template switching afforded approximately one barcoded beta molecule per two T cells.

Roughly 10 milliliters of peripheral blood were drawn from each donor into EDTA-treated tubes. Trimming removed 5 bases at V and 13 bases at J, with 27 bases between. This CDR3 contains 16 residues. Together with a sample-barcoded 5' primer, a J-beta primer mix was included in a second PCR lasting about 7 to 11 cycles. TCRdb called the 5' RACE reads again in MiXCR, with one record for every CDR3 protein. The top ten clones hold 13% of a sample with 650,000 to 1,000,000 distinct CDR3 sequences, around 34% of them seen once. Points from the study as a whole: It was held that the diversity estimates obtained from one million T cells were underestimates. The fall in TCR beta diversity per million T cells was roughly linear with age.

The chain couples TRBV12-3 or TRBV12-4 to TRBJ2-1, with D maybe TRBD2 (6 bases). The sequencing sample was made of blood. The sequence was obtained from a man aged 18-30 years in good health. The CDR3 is CASSPTGLGKRETQFF. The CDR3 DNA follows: TGTGCCAGCAGTCCGACGGGACTGGGAAAACGCGAGACCCAGTTCTTC.